The present T cell receptor (beta chain) was sequenced within a study of technical replicates of blood from four donors. Sequencing was performed with immunoSEQ multiplex PCR; in TCRdb, only in-frame clones are kept and a portion is missing. The table includes 68,000 or so clones, under 98% detected once. The V gene end was trimmed by 5 bases and the J gene end by 8 bases; junction bases not matched to a gene: 8. The CDR3 consists of 14 residues. Germline V CDR1 and CDR2: MNHEY, SVGAGI. Material for sequencing was T cells isolated from PBMCs. This sequence was found in a human donor in good health. This chain joins TRBV6-5 and TRBJ1-2, with 10 nucleotides matching TRBD1. The DNA of the CDR3 is TGTGCCAGCAGTACTGGGACAGGGGTGGGCGGCTACACCTTC. This encodes CASSTGTGVGGYTF.